The present T cell receptor (beta chain) was sequenced within a study of early T cells in non-severe SARS-CoV-2 infection. Between the trimmed V and J ends, which lost 0 bases and 3 bases, there was a span of 12 bases. Germline loops: CDR1 KGHSH, CDR2 LQKENI. The CDR3 has 16 amino acids. This clonotype was detected only a few times. TCRdb redid the calling of the 5' RACE reads with MiXCR, one entry per CDR3 protein. This sample has about 60,000 distinct CDR3 sequences, with approximately 10% found just once. The source of this sequence is an adult who was a healthcare worker with PCR-confirmed SARS-CoV-2 infection or an uninfected control (not recorded which). The sequencing input was whole blood. J is TRBJ2-1 and V is TRBV18; weak D call: TRBD2 (7 bases). The CDR3 here is CASSPPAGALYNEQFF. CDR3 sequence (DNA): TGTGCCAGCTCACCACCGGCGGGGGCCCTCTACAATGAGCAGTTCTTC.